This T cell receptor (beta chain) comes out of a study of molecular identifiers for immune sequencing clone quantification. Via MiXCR, TCRdb re-called the PCR reads, giving one row per CDR3 protein. The data contain about 320,000 distinct CDR3 sequences, about 23% of them singletons. This clonotype came up many times. This clonotype originated in a human donor in good health. Some libraries in this study had Jurkat cell RNA spiked in. The specimen sequenced was naive CD8+ T cells from blood, with Jurkat cell RNA spiked in. Subset meaning: FACS-sorted CD8+CD4-CCR7+CD45RA+ naive T cells.

The CDR3 nucleotides are TGTGCCAGCAGCTTACACCAAGCCTACGAGCAGTACTTC. Translation: CASSLHQAYEQYF. J is TRBJ2-7 and V is TRBV7-6; D is unclear. V was pared by 2 bases and J by 2 bases, with 7 bases between. Germline V CDR1 and CDR2: SGHVS, FNYEAQ. This CDR3 spans 13 amino acids.